At least ten counts were recorded for the clone carrying this TCR beta chain. The antigen remains unidentified. These data belong to a study of T cells in Graves' hyperthyroidism and ophthalmopathy. Study-level points and caveats: A 13 V-J signature model discriminated ophthalmopathy versus stable hyperthyroidism. Ophthalmopathy was predicted by the model a median of 6.5 months ahead of onset. Most thyroid clonotypes that were expanded above 0.001 also turned up in blood.

Not enrolled were patients with uncontrolled infection, other autoimmune disease, pregnancy or lactation. Template material for amplifying TCR beta CDR3 regions consisted of RNA transcripts. First-round RT-PCR targeting the TCR CDR3 was performed with the HTBI primer set. TCRdb independently ran MiXCR on the multiplex PCR reads; one entry per CDR3 protein. The sample contains roughly 24,000 distinct CDR3 sequences, 45% of which appear only once. This sequence was found in a woman in her twenties or thirties with Graves' hyperthyroidism. Sequenced sample: blood.

The CDR3 sequence: CASSVFGGQGNEQFF. In DNA form, the CDR3 reads TGTGCCAGCAGCGTTTTTGGGGGACAGGGAAATGAGCAGTTCTTC. The chain has TRBV9 and TRBJ2-1, with 9 bases that match TRBD1. Trimming cost V 2 bases and J 7 bases; bases outside gene matches: 7. Germline V lookup: CDR1 SGDLS, CDR2 YYNGEE. This CDR3 region has 15 residues.